Below are 13 T cell receptor beta chains sequenced from a single sample in a study of Ad26.COV2.S vaccination and SARS-CoV-2 variants. Treatment meaning: roughly 19 received Ad26.COV2.S at low or high dose, single or two shots; about 5 received placebo; per-sample allocation not given. At day 63 after the first vaccine or placebo injection, samples were drawn. Clones were sequenced by immunoSEQ multiplex PCR, and TCRdb holds only the in-frame ones, with some missing. Altogether a few hundred thousand clones are present, about nine tenths being singletons, with the ten largest covering around 3.6%. Source: peripheral blood, taken in a trial of Ad26.COV2.S vaccine versus placebo. The receptors here all came from a person between 18 and 60 years old who received the Ad26.COV2.S COVID-19 vaccine or a placebo.

The chain couples TRBV27 to TRBJ2-3, with a weak D call TRBD2 (6 bases). The CDR3 is 11 residues long. Germline CDR1 and CDR2: MNHEY and SMNVEV (reference sequence). The V end lost 8 bases, the J end lost 7 bases, and 10 bases lay between the germline ends. The CDR3 protein is CASLGGNTQYF. In DNA form, the CDR3 reads TGTGCCAGCTTGGGCGGGAATACGCAGTATTTT.

This chain joins TRBV5-1 and TRBJ1-1; TRBD1 matches at 10 bases. This CDR3 region has 16 residues. Germline V lookup: CDR1 SGHRS, CDR2 YFSETQ. V shed 2 bases, J shed 0 bases, and the junction held 4 bases outside the gene matches. The CDR3: CASSFADRGVNTEAFF. In DNA form, the CDR3 reads TGCGCCAGCAGCTTCGCGGACAGGGGGGTGAACACTGAAGCTTTCTTT.

The rearrangement links TRBV29-1 to TRBJ1-1, with D possibly being TRBD1 (5 bases). Germline lookup yields CDR1 SQVTM and CDR2 ANQGSEA. The CDR3 runs 12 residues. V lost 6 bases and J lost 1, with 9 bases in between. CDR3 protein: CSVDRPNTEAFF. Here the CDR3 DNA reads TGCAGCGTAGACAGACCGAACACTGAAGCTTTCTTT. The entire variable domain, with the rest obtained from reference TRBV29-1 and TRBJ1-1, is as follows: SAVISQKPSRDICQRGTSLTIQCQVDSQVTMMFWYRQQPGQSLTLIATANQGSEATYESGFVIDKFPISRPNLTFSTLTVSNMSPEDSSIYLCSVDRPNTEAFFGQGTRLTVV.

This chain joins TRBV27 and TRBJ1-2; possible D gene TRBD1, 6 bases. Germline values: CDR1 MNHEY, CDR2 SMNVEV (reference sequence). The CDR3 loop spans 14 amino acids. V lost 8 bases to trimming and J lost 0 bases, with 13 bases between them. In DNA form, the CDR3 reads TGTGCCAGCTGTCCACAGGGATCTAACTATGGCTACACCTTC. Protein: CASCPQGSNYGYTF.

The chain links TRBV5-1 to TRBJ1-1, with 9 positions matching TRBD1. This CDR3 has 15 residues. J was trimmed by 0 bases and V by 5 bases; bases with no gene match: 5. Germline V gene lookup returns CDR1 SGHRS and CDR2 YFSETQ. CDR3 region: CASRPTGGMNTEAFF. The CDR3 DNA sequence: TGCGCCAGCAGACCGACAGGGGGTATGAACACTGAAGCTTTCTTT.

The chain employs TRBV5-1 and TRBJ1-1; no firm D call. Per germline, CDR1 SGHRS and CDR2 YFSETQ. The germline V and J ends were trimmed by 4 bases and 7 bases, with 11 bases remaining between them. This CDR3 has 12 residues. The CDR3 loop reads CASSLDWGEAFF. In nucleotides, the CDR3 is TGCGCCAGCAGCCTCGATTGGGGTGAAGCTTTCTTT.

This sequence joins TRBV19 and TRBJ2-1; 14 nucleotides match TRBD2. Germline V gives CDR1 LNHDA, CDR2 SQIVND (reference sequence). This CDR3 comprises 15 residues. V shed 4 bases and J 8 bases; nucleotides not matched to a gene: 4. Here the CDR3 DNA reads TGTGCCAGTAGTAGACTAGCGGGGGGGCCCCATGAGCAGTTCTTC. It codes for CASSRLAGGPHEQFF.

In nucleotides, the CDR3 is TGTGCCAGCAGTGAATCTCCCTGGGCAGGCTACACCTTC. This translates into CASSESPWAGYTF. The chain joins TRBV6-1 to TRBJ1-2; D is unclear. The CDR3 loop spans 13 amino acids. Per the germline V gene, CDR1 is MNHNS and CDR2 is SASEGT. V shed 2 bases and J shed 8 bases, with 12 bases lying between them.

The V call is TRBV7-8, the J call TRBJ2-7; no clear D. The CDR3 has 13 residues. Germline-derived CDR1 and CDR2 are SGHVS and FQNEAQ. Trimming removed 8 bases at V and 2 bases at J, with 13 bases between. CDR3 in amino acids: CASLLSLAYEQYF. The CDR3 DNA reads as TGTGCCAGCCTCTTATCGTTGGCCTACGAGCAGTACTTC.

This rearrangement joins TRBV3-1 (or the pseudogene TRBV3-2) to TRBJ1-3; TRBD1 is a possible D gene (5 bases). The V end was cut by 2 bases, the J end by 0 bases, with 14 bases between. Germline loops: CDR1 LGHDT, CDR2 YNNKEL (reference sequence). The CDR3 sequence is 17 residues long. The DNA for the CDR3 is TGTGCCAGCAGCCAAAGTTCAGGCAGGGTCTCTGGAAACACCATATATTTT. Protein: CASSQSSGRVSGNTIYF.

V is TRBV19 and J is TRBJ1-1; the D gene is possibly TRBD1 (6 bases). V was shortened by 9 bases and J by 3 bases, with 14 bases between the two germline ends. The CDR3 runs to 13 residues. CDR1 is LNHDA and CDR2 is SQIVND in the germline V gene (reference sequence). CDR3: CASTGFLDTEAFF. CDR3 bases: TGTGCCAGCACAGGGTTTTTGGACACTGAAGCTTTCTTT.

The chain employs TRBV7-8 and TRBJ2-1, with a weak D call TRBD1 (5 bases). The V gene's germline CDR1 is SGHVS and CDR2 FQNEAQ. The CDR3 loop spans 14 amino acids. Trimming cost V 8 bases and J 4 bases, with 15 bases left between them. DNA for the CDR3: TGTGCCAGCCAGGCCAGGGTCCCTTACAATGAGCAGTTCTTC. Its protein product is CASQARVPYNEQFF.

The rearrangement links TRBV30 to TRBJ1-2, with unresolved D. CDR1 and CDR2 (germline): GTSNPN, SVGIG (reference sequence). The CDR3 contains 13 residues. V was trimmed by 4 bases and J by 5 bases, leaving 14 bases between them. The CDR3 here is CAWTTHQLYGYTF. The CDR3 coding sequence is TGTGCCTGGACTACACACCAGTTATATGGCTACACCTTC.